The TCR beta chain under discussion was sequenced for a study of CD8 T cells in ankylosing spondylitis. Study results and caveats: Ankylosing spondylitis blood appeared to carry a characteristic TCR beta motif of under ten highly homologous variants. Reportedly, disease-linked clones are significantly enriched in ankylosing spondylitis patients' matched synovial fluid.

Notes on this clonotype: No antigen is known for it.

Germline CDR1 is DFQATT and CDR2 is SNEGSKA (reference sequence). Trimming cost V 8 bases and J 6 bases; bases outside gene matches: 17. The CDR3 loop spans 16 amino acids. In TCRdb, the 5' RACE reads were re-called with MiXCR into one record per CDR3 protein. Altogether around 450,000 distinct CDR3 sequences are present, roughly 27% being singletons, with the ten largest covering 0.89%. The chain has TRBV20-1 and TRBJ2-1; 9 nucleotides line up with TRBD2. The material sequenced was blood, either unsorted or a sorted T cell fraction (not recorded which). This TCR came from a male donor with ankylosing spondylitis. DNA for the CDR3: TGCAGTCCGAACCAGGGACTAGCAAGAATGGGCAATGAGCAGTTCTTC. As protein: CSPNQGLARMGNEQFF.